The 14 T cell receptor beta chains given below trace back to one sample, sequenced in a study of cytomegalovirus exposure and HLA in healthy donors. PCR was performed using 60 Vbeta and 13 Jbeta primers. Only in-frame clones appear in the TCRdb table, and some are missing; sequencing was by immunoSEQ multiplex PCR. The sample shows 100,000 or so clones, 75% of them seen only once. The sample consisted of PBMCs. These receptors all stem from a man aged 35-49 years in good health and CMV-seronegative.

The chain combines TRBV4-3 with TRBJ1-2; TRBD1 agrees at 8 bases. Germline V CDR1 and CDR2: LGHNA, YSLEER. The CDR3 is 15 residues long. The junction had 10 bases not matched to a gene; V was cut back by 0 bases and J by 10 bases. Written as DNA, the CDR3 is TGCGCCAGCAGCCAAGATCGGGTCAGGGGGCAAAACTACACCTTC. This sequence encodes CASSQDRVRGQNYTF.

This chain links TRBV30 with TRBJ2-2; tentatively, D is TRBD1 (6 bases). Per germline, CDR1 GTSNPN and CDR2 SVGIG (reference sequence). The CDR3 loop spans 15 amino acids. V was clipped by 3 bases and J by 5 bases, with 16 bases between them. For the CDR3, the DNA is TGTGCCTGGAGCGTGCTGGGTCAGGGGACCGGGGAGCTGTTTTTT. As protein: CAWSVLGQGTGELFF.

The V call is TRBV7-3, the J call TRBJ2-1, with TRBD1 as a possible D gene (6 bases). CDR3 length equals 11 residues. The germline V gene encodes CDR1 SGHTA and CDR2 FQGTGA. V shed 5 bases and J shed 9 bases, with 8 bases lying between them. The DNA of the CDR3 is TGTGCCAGCAGCCAAGGGGGTGAGCAGTTCTTC. This sequence encodes CASSQGGEQFF. Filled out from reference TRBV7-3 and TRBJ2-1, the complete variable domain reads GAGVSQTPSNKVTEKGKYVELRCDPISGHTALYWYRQSLGQGPEFLIYFQGTGAADDSGLPNDRFFAVRPEGSVSTLKIQRTERGDSAVYLCASSQGGEQFFGPGTRLTVL.

The genes are TRBV7-2 and TRBJ1-4, with D possibly TRBD1 on 6 matching bases. From germline, CDR1 is SGHTA and CDR2 FQGNSA. The CDR3 totals 14 residues. Trimming cost V 3 bases and J 8 bases, with 13 bases left between them. For the CDR3, the DNA is TGTGCCAGCAGCTTGACAGGCCTCAGGGAAAAACTGTTTTTT. Its protein is CASSLTGLREKLFF.

The chain links TRBV27 to TRBJ1-6; 7 bases agree with TRBD1. This CDR3 comprises 12 residues. Germline lookup yields CDR1 MNHEY and CDR2 SMNVEV (reference sequence). Trimming took 6 bases from V and 7 from J; bases not matched to a gene: 0. The DNA for the CDR3 is TGTGCCAGCAGGACAGGGAATTCACCCCTCCACTTT. Its protein product is CASRTGNSPLHF.

This chain connects TRBV6-5 to TRBJ1-2, with D unclear. CDR1 and CDR2 (germline): MNHEY, SVGAGI. The CDR3 spans 14 residues. V was shortened by 2 bases and J by 9 bases, with 16 bases between the two germline ends. Here the CDR3 reads CASSYRSGFSSYTF. The CDR3 nucleotides read TGTGCCAGCAGTTACAGGAGCGGGTTTTCAAGCTACACCTTC.

This sequence joins TRBV11-3 and TRBJ1-1; D is unclear. The germline gives CDR1 SGHNT, CDR2 YENEEA. This CDR3 region has 15 residues. Trimming pared 3 bases from V and 0 bases from J, leaving 11 bases between. CDR3 DNA sequence: TGTGCCAGCAGCTTCACGAGAGGAATGAACACTGAAGCTTTCTTT. This gives the protein CASSFTRGMNTEAFF. Full variable domain (missing parts from reference TRBV11-3 and TRBJ1-1): EAGVVQSPRYKIIEKKQPVAFWCNPISGHNTLYWYLQNLGQGPELLIRYENEEAVDDSQLPKDRFSAERLKGVDSTLKIQPAELGDSAVYLCASSFTRGMNTEAFFGQGTRLTVV.

Here the CDR3 DNA reads TGTGCCAGCAGCGTTCTATATTCACCCCTCCACTTT. This encodes CASSVLYSPLHF. The chain links TRBV28 to TRBJ1-6, with no clear D. V was shortened by 6 bases and J by 8 bases, with 8 bases between the two germline ends. The CDR3 covers 12 residues. Germline V gene sequence: CDR1 MDHEN, CDR2 SYDVKM.

The chain uses TRBV18 and TRBJ1-5, with 10 bases aligning to TRBD1. The ends lost 4 bases at V and 5 bases at J; junction bases unmatched: 2. The CDR3 is made up of 14 amino acids. Looked up from germline, CDR1 is KGHSH and CDR2 is LQKENI. In DNA form, the CDR3 reads TGTGCCAGCTCACTCGGACAGGGGGATCAGCCCCAGCATTTT. This sequence encodes CASSLGQGDQPQHF.

This clone has a handful of counts. The chain joins TRBV19 to TRBJ1-2, with D possibly being TRBD1 (5 bases). The V gene lost 6 bases and the J gene lost 2 bases, with 10 bases spanning the gap. Germline CDR1 LNHDA, CDR2 SQIVND (reference sequence). The CDR3 runs to 13 residues. The CDR3 DNA is TGTGCCAGTAGAAACAGGCGGAACTATGGCTACACCTTC. Translating it yields CASRNRRNYGYTF.

The chain couples TRBV6-5 to TRBJ2-7; weak D call: TRBD1 (5 bases). CDR3 size: 14 residues. The germline CDR1 and CDR2 sequences are MNHEY and SVGAGI. Trimming took off 0 bases at V and 5 bases at J, with 11 bases between the two ends. The CDR3 is CASSYSPQVHEQYF. The CDR3 DNA reads TGTGCCAGCAGTTACTCGCCACAGGTCCACGAGCAGTACTTC.

The V call is TRBV11-2, the J call TRBJ2-5, with D unresolved. The CDR3 is made up of 13 amino acids. V shed 5 bases and J shed 3 bases, with 10 bases lying between them. CDR1 is SGHAT, CDR2 FQNNGV, per germline. The CDR3 DNA reads TGTGCCAGCAGCCACTTCATAAAAGAGACCCAGTACTTC. Translating it yields CASSHFIKETQYF.

This clone was counted once. Germline is not matched at one junction end, which may reflect a read error. The J gene is TRBJ2-7, the V gene TRBV7-9; 7 bases fit TRBD2. This CDR3 comprises 13 residues. Per the germline V gene, CDR1 is SEHNR and CDR2 is FQNEAQ (reference sequence). The DNA of the CDR3 is TGTTCCAGCGCCTGGGAGGGCCTCTACGAGCAGTACTTC. Protein product: CSSAWEGLYEQYF. Supplemented by reference TRBV7-9 and TRBJ2-7, the full variable domain reads DTGVSQNPRHKITKRGQNVTFRCDPISEHNRLYWYRQTLGQGPEFLTYFQNEAQLEKSRLLSDRFSAERPKGSFSTLEIQRTEQGDSAMYLCSSAWEGLYEQYFGPGTRLTVT.

Details on this clone: Other DNA sequences from this sample encode an identical CDR3 as well. The chain has TRBV9 and TRBJ2-1; 13 nucleotides agree with TRBD2. V shed 2 bases, J shed 6 bases, and the junction held 2 bases outside the gene matches. Germline loops: CDR1 SGDLS, CDR2 YYNGEE. This CDR3 spans 15 amino acids. The CDR3: CASSVGTSGTNEQFF. For the CDR3, the DNA is TGTGCCAGCAGCGTCGGGACTAGCGGGACCAATGAGCAGTTCTTC.